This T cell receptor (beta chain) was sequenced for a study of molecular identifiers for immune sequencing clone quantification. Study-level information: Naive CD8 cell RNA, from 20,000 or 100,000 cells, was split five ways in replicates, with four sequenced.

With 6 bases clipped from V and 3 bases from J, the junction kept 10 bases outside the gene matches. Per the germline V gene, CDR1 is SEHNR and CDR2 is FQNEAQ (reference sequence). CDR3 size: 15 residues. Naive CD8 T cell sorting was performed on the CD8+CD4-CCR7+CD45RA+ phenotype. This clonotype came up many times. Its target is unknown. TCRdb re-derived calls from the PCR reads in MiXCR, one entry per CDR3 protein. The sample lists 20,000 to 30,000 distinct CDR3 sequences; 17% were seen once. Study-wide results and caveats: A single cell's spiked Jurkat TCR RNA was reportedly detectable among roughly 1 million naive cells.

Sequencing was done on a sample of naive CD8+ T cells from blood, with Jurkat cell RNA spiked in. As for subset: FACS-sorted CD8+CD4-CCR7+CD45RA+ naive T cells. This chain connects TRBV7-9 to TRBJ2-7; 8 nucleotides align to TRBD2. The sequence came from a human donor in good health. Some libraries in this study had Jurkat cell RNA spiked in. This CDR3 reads CASSLSGDWGYEQYF. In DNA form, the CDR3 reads TGTGCCAGCAGTCTTAGCGGGGACTGGGGCTACGAGCAGTACTTC.